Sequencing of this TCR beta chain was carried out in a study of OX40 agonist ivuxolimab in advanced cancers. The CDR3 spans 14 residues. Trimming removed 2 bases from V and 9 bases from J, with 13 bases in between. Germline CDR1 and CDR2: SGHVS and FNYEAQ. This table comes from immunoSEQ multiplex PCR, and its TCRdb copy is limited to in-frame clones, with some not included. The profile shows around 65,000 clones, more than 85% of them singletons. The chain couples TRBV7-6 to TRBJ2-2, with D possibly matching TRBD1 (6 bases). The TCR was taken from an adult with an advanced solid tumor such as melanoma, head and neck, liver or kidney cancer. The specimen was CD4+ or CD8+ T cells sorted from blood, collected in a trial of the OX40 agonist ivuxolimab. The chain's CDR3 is CASSLSGGQWELFF. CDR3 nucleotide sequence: TGTGCCAGCAGCTTATCTGGGGGACAATGGGAGCTGTTTTTT.